The 32 T cell receptor beta chains below were found in one sample sequenced in a study of cytomegalovirus exposure and HLA in healthy donors. Amplification used 60 Vbeta primers and 13 Jbeta primers. Data came from immunoSEQ multiplex PCR; TCRdb stores just in-frame clones and leaves some out. The table includes over 150,000 clones, approximately 81% detected once. Sequenced: PBMCs. The receptors come from a woman in her 30s in good health and CMV-seropositive.

The chain is built from TRBV6-5 and TRBJ1-2, with TRBD1 matching 7 bases. The germline CDR1 and CDR2 sequences are MNHEY and SVGAGI. The trim removed 5 bases at V and 4 bases at J, leaving 4 bases unmatched. The CDR3 extends over 13 amino acids. CDR3 residues: CASSRQGTYGYTF. The CDR3 bases are TGTGCCAGCAGTCGACAGGGCACCTATGGCTACACCTTC.

The gene calls are TRBV5-1 and TRBJ2-1; TRBD2 matches at 8 bases. Germline V gives CDR1 SGHRS, CDR2 YFSETQ. The CDR3 spans 19 residues. Unmatched junction bases numbered 14, after V lost 2 bases and J lost 1 base. The CDR3 region has the DNA TGCGCCAGCAGCTTCCCACTAGCGGCGAGACCGACTTCCTACAATGAGCAGTTCTTC. It codes for CASSFPLAARPTSYNEQFF.

The V and J genes are TRBV7-2 and TRBJ2-7; weak D call: TRBD2 (5 bases). Germline CDR1 SGHTA, CDR2 FQGNSA. This CDR3 is 15 amino acids long. Trimming took off 3 bases at V and 1 base at J, with 13 bases between the two ends. The CDR3 nucleotides read TGTGCCAGCAGCTTTAATCCGGGGTCGTCCTACGAGCAGTACTTC. Translating gives CASSFNPGSSYEQYF.

This chain uses TRBV5-1 with TRBJ1-4; D ambiguous. Germline values: CDR1 SGHRS, CDR2 YFSETQ. The V end was cut by 0 bases, the J end by 7 bases, with 13 bases between. The CDR3 has 15 amino acids. The CDR3 DNA reads as TGCGCCAGCAGCTTGGCCGTTCAACCGGGTGAAAAACTGTTTTTT. This codes for CASSLAVQPGEKLFF.

The table lists this clone with a count of one. The rearrangement links TRBV28 to TRBJ1-2; no reliable D call. The V end lost 5 bases, the J end lost 6 bases, and 19 bases lay between the germline ends. This CDR3 comprises 15 residues. Looked up from germline, CDR1 is MDHEN and CDR2 is SYDVKM. Written as DNA, the CDR3 is TGTGCCAGCAGTCCCGTTGTAACCGGGTACCATGGCTACACCTTC. Protein sequence: CASSPVVTGYHGYTF.

The genes are TRBV11-2 and TRBJ2-3, with TRBD1 matching 9 bases. V lost 5 bases, J lost 3 bases, and 6 bases stayed unmatched. The CDR3 has 15 amino acids. Germline CDR1 SGHAT, CDR2 FQNNGV. CDR3 in DNA: TGTGCCAGCAGCACCAGACAGGGGGGGACAGATACGCAGTATTTT. This sequence encodes CASSTRQGGTDTQYF. The complete variable domain, with remaining parts taken from reference TRBV11-2 and TRBJ2-3, reads EAGVAQSPRYKIIEKRQSVAFWCNPISGHATLYWYQQILGQGPKLLIQFQNNGVVDDSQLPKDRFSAERLKGVDSTLKIQPAKLEDSAVYLCASSTRQGGTDTQYFGPGTRLTVL.

The rearrangement uses TRBV18 and TRBJ1-6; unclear D gene. From germline, CDR1 is KGHSH and CDR2 LQKENI. The CDR3 length is 18 residues. V lost 2 bases to trimming and J lost 0 bases, with 14 bases between them. CDR3 nucleotide sequence: TGTGCCAGCTCACCAAGTGCCGGGTCTCACTCCTATAATTCACCCCTCCACTTT. Translated, it gives CASSPSAGSHSYNSPLHF.

This clone is a singleton in its sample. The chain uses TRBV27 and TRBJ1-1, with D unclear. This CDR3 is 15 amino acids long. The germline V gene encodes CDR1 MNHEY and CDR2 SMNVEV (reference sequence). Deletions cut 3 bases from V and 0 bases from J, with 11 bases between. This CDR3 is CASSFKRNMNTEAFF. CDR3 nucleotides: TGTGCCAGCAGTTTTAAGAGGAACATGAACACTGAAGCTTTCTTT.

The chain links TRBV9 to TRBJ1-2; D uncertain. Trimming stripped 0 bases from V and 2 bases from J, with 11 bases between. Germline V lookup: CDR1 SGDLS, CDR2 YYNGEE. The CDR3 covers 15 residues. The chain's CDR3 is CASSVGQKFNYGYTF. The CDR3 region has the DNA TGTGCCAGCAGCGTAGGACAAAAATTCAACTATGGCTACACCTTC.

V is TRBV5-1 and J is TRBJ2-5; the match to TRBD1 covers 10 bases. V dropped 6 bases and J dropped 1; count of bases not matched to a gene: 3. The germline V gene has CDR1 SGHRS and CDR2 YFSETQ. This CDR3 is built from 14 residues. The CDR3 nucleotides are TGCGCCAGCACGAGACAGGGGGCCCAAGAGACCCAGTACTTC. Its protein product is CASTRQGAQETQYF.

J is TRBJ1-2 and V is TRBV7-8; D uncertain. The CDR3 spans 20 residues. Germline V CDR1 and CDR2: SGHVS, FQNEAQ. V was shortened by 6 bases and J by 1 base, with 30 bases between the two germline ends. CDR3 residues: CASRFTHLGFEAGVNYGYTF. The CDR3 bases are TGTGCCAGCAGATTTACGCATCTAGGGTTTGAGGCCGGGGTTAACTATGGCTACACCTTC. The full variable domain, in which reference TRBV7-8 and TRBJ1-2 provide the parts outside the CDR3, is GAGVSQSPRYKVAKRGQDVALRCDPISGHVSLFWYQQALGQGPEFLTYFQNEAQLDKSGLPSDRFFAERPEGSVSTLKIQRTQQEDSAVYLCASRFTHLGFEAGVNYGYTFGSGTRLTVV.

The genes are TRBV7-7 and TRBJ2-7, with 7 bases matching TRBD1. The CDR3 is made up of 13 amino acids. The germline gives CDR1 SSHAT, CDR2 FNYEAQ (reference sequence). V lost 2 bases, J lost 9 bases, and 7 bases stayed unmatched. CDR3 nucleotides: TGTGCCAGCAGCTTAAATTTTCGGGACAGGCAGTACTTC. Its protein product is CASSLNFRDRQYF. Filled out from reference TRBV7-7 and TRBJ2-7, the complete variable domain reads GAGVSQSPRYKVTKRGQDVTLRCDPISSHATLYWYQQALGQGPEFLTYFNYEAQPDKSGLPSDRFSAERPEGSISTLTIQRTEQRDSAMYRCASSLNFRDRQYFGPGTRLTVT.

The rearrangement joins TRBV4-2 to TRBJ1-6, with TRBD1 matching 7 bases. This CDR3 has 17 amino acids. From germline, CDR1 is LGHNA and CDR2 YNFKEQ. V was pared by 0 bases and J by 6 bases, with 8 bases of the junction left unmatched. CDR3 residues: CASSQDSTGAGNSPLHF. DNA of the CDR3: TGTGCCAGCAGCCAAGATAGTACAGGGGCCGGTAATTCACCCCTCCACTTT.

The gene calls are TRBV6-6 and TRBJ2-7; maybe TRBD1 (5 bases). With 2 bases removed from V and 4 bases from J, the gap between germline ends came to 9 bases. The CDR3 sequence is 13 residues long. From germline, CDR1 is MNHNY and CDR2 SVGAGI (reference sequence). CDR3 sequence reads: CASSYAQGYEQYF. The CDR3 DNA reads TGTGCCAGCAGTTACGCCCAGGGTTACGAGCAGTACTTC.

The chain has TRBV9 and TRBJ1-2, with D possibly TRBD1 on 5 matching bases. V lost 1 base to trimming and J lost 4 bases, with 8 bases between them. CDR1 and CDR2 from the germline V gene are SGDLS and YYNGEE. The CDR3 extends over 13 amino acids. CDR3 amino acids: CASSVTQAYGYTF. The CDR3 bases are TGTGCCAGCAGCGTAACACAGGCCTATGGCTACACCTTC.

The V and J genes are TRBV2 and TRBJ1-2; D perhaps matches TRBD1 (5 bases). CDR1 is SNHLY, CDR2 FYNNEI, per germline. Trimming pared 6 bases from V and 7 bases from J, leaving 15 bases between. The length of the CDR3 is 13 residues. CDR3 residues: CASSGGTMVGYTF. CDR3 DNA sequence: TGTGCCAGCAGCGGAGGGACCATGGTTGGCTACACCTTC.

This clone was seen only once. This chain uses TRBV27 with TRBJ2-5; TRBD1 aligns across 7 bases. The J call may not be correct, given that the DNA end is closer to TRBJ2-7. CDR1 and CDR2 (germline): MNHEY, SMNVEV (reference sequence). The CDR3 has 17 amino acids. Here the CDR3 DNA reads TGTGCCAGCAGTCCGGCCCGACCGCGACAGGGATCCTACGAGCAGTACTTC. It translates to CASSPARPRQGSYEQYF.

The chain combines TRBV19 with TRBJ2-6; 13 positions match TRBD2. The length of the CDR3 is 18 residues. The junction had 3 bases not matched to a gene; V was cut back by 4 bases and J by 0 bases. Per the germline V gene, CDR1 is LNHDA and CDR2 is SQIVND (reference sequence). CDR3 DNA: TGTGCCAGTAGTAAGGGACTAGCGGGGATCTCTGGGGCCAACGTCCTGACTTTC. This translates into CASSKGLAGISGANVLTF.

V gene TRBV27 combines with J gene TRBJ2-7; 11 bases align to TRBD1. The germline gives CDR1 MNHEY, CDR2 SMNVEV (reference sequence). The J segment lost 5 bases and the V segment lost 4 bases, leaving 10 bases of the junction unmatched. The CDR3 sequence is 16 residues long. The DNA for the CDR3 is TGTGCCAGCAGTTCGATGATCGGGACAGGGGGAGACGAGCAGTACTTC. Its protein product is CASSSMIGTGGDEQYF.

The chain recombines TRBV5-1 with TRBJ2-2, with a weak D call TRBD2 (6 bases). V lost 0 bases, J lost 4 bases, and 13 bases lay in between. This CDR3 is 16 amino acids long. From germline, CDR1 is SGHRS and CDR2 YFSETQ. The CDR3 DNA follows: TGCGCCAGCAGCTTGGAGGGTCAGGGAGGCACCGGGGAGCTGTTTTTT. It translates to CASSLEGQGGTGELFF.

This rearrangement joins TRBV6-5 to TRBJ1-3, with 8 bases identical to TRBD1. Trimming cost V 5 bases and J 4 bases; bases outside gene matches: 7. In germline, CDR1 is MNHEY, CDR2 SVGAGI. The length of the CDR3 is 15 residues. The CDR3 DNA sequence: TGTGCCAGCAGTCCGGGGACAGGCTTAGGAAACACCATATATTTT. Its protein product is CASSPGTGLGNTIYF.

The chain recombines TRBV6-5 with TRBJ2-5; the D gene is possibly TRBD1 (6 bases). The germline V and J ends were trimmed by 2 bases and 9 bases, with 13 bases remaining between them. The CDR3 is made up of 13 amino acids. Germline CDR1 is MNHEY and CDR2 is SVGAGI. The CDR3 DNA reads as TGTGCCAGCAGTTACGGGGGCCTAGGGGCCCAGTACTTC. This encodes CASSYGGLGAQYF.

The rearrangement links TRBV9 to TRBJ2-6; 7 nucleotides line up with TRBD1. The CDR3 is made up of 15 amino acids. V was pared by 4 bases and J by 3 bases, with 4 bases of the junction left unmatched. Germline V gene data show CDR1 as SGDLS and CDR2 as YYNGEE. The DNA of the CDR3 is TGTGCCAGCAGCTCTACAGGGGTTGGGGCCAACGTCCTGACTTTC. It encodes CASSSTGVGANVLTF.

The V and J genes are TRBV11-2 and TRBJ2-1; D ambiguous. Looked up from germline, CDR1 is SGHAT and CDR2 is FQNNGV. The CDR3 covers 13 residues. Trimming removed 5 bases at V and 4 bases at J, with 9 bases between. The CDR3 is CASSTEIYNEQFF. In nucleotides, the CDR3 is TGTGCCAGCAGCACGGAGATTTACAATGAGCAGTTCTTC.

This clone has just a few counts. The same CDR3 is also encoded by other DNA sequences in this sample. This rearrangement joins TRBV28 to TRBJ1-5; D gene unclear. CDR3 length: 13 residues. V lost 2 bases, J lost 1 base, and 3 bases lay in between. CDR1 is MDHEN and CDR2 is SYDVKM in the germline V gene. The CDR3 sequence is CASSLLSNQPQHF. The CDR3 DNA reads as TGTGCCAGCAGTTTACTGAGCAATCAGCCCCAGCATTTT.

This clone came up a few times. The rearrangement joins TRBV6-5 to TRBJ2-7, with D possibly TRBD2 on 6 matching bases. CDR3 size: 15 residues. V was clipped by 0 bases and J by 2 bases, with 11 bases between them. Per the germline V gene, CDR1 is MNHEY and CDR2 is SVGAGI. The CDR3 region is CASSYSGGFAYEQYF. The CDR3 nucleotides read TGTGCCAGCAGTTACTCGGGAGGCTTTGCCTACGAGCAGTACTTC.

V is TRBV7-3 and J is TRBJ2-6, with 7 bases aligning to TRBD1. V dropped 4 bases and J dropped 2; count of bases not matched to a gene: 2. The CDR3 has 15 residues. Germline-derived CDR1 and CDR2 are SGHTA and FQGTGA. For the CDR3, the DNA is TGTGCCAGCAGCTCCACAGGGGCTGGGGCCAACGTCCTGACTTTC. Encoded protein: CASSSTGAGANVLTF.

The chain carries TRBV18 and TRBJ1-2; maybe TRBD1 (6 bases). The CDR3 consists of 13 residues. Per germline, CDR1 KGHSH and CDR2 LQKENI. The ends were cut back, 5 bases at V and 6 bases at J, with 13 bases in the middle. This CDR3 is CASSAGAMDGYTF. CDR3 bases: TGTGCCAGCTCAGCAGGGGCGATGGATGGCTACACCTTC.

This sequence joins TRBV29-1 and TRBJ2-1; maybe TRBD1 (6 bases). Germline assignment: CDR1 SQVTM and CDR2 ANQGSEA. V lost 6 bases to trimming and J lost 10 bases, with 16 bases between them. The CDR3 is 12 amino acids. CDR3 region: CSVAGVWAEQFF. The CDR3 DNA reads as TGCAGCGTCGCAGGGGTATGGGCCGAGCAGTTCTTC.

This rearrangement joins TRBV7-8 to TRBJ2-6, with D uncertain. The V gene's germline CDR1 is SGHVS and CDR2 FQNEAQ. Trimming removed 0 bases at V and 1 base at J, with 13 bases between. The CDR3 totals 18 residues. In nucleotides, the CDR3 is TGTGCCAGCAGCTTAGCGAGTAACGTATATTCTGGGGCCAACGTCCTGACTTTC. Its translation is CASSLASNVYSGANVLTF.

The V and J genes are TRBV30 and TRBJ1-4, with D hard to call. Germline V gene lookup returns CDR1 GTSNPN and CDR2 SVGIG (reference sequence). Trimming shortened V by 0 bases and J by 8 bases, and 10 bases separated the two germline ends. CDR3 length: 13 residues. In DNA form, the CDR3 reads TGTGCCTGGAGTGTTCGGGGAGTCGAAAAACTGTTTTTT. This encodes CAWSVRGVEKLFF.

V is TRBV7-2 and J is TRBJ2-5; 9 nucleotides align to TRBD2. The V segment lost 3 bases and the J segment 3 bases; nucleotides outside the gene matches: 11. Germline V CDR1 and CDR2: SGHTA, FQGNSA. CDR3 size: 17 residues. CDR3 in amino acids: CASSFGYRLAGKETQYF. CDR3 sequence (DNA): TGTGCCAGCAGCTTCGGGTATCGGCTAGCGGGGAAAGAGACCCAGTACTTC. Combining the CDR3 with reference TRBV7-2 and TRBJ2-5 gives the whole variable domain GAGVSQSPSNKVTEKGKDVELRCDPISGHTALYWYRQSLGQGLEFLIYFQGNSAPDKSGLPSDRFSAERTGGSVSTLTIQRTQQEDSAVYLCASSFGYRLAGKETQYFGPGTRLLVL.